The next 24 T cell receptor beta chains were all read from a single sample in a study of T cell responses to AZD1222 COVID-19 vaccine. Libraries were prepared by immunoSEQ multiplex PCR; TCRdb keeps only in-frame clonotypes and omits some of them. The repertoire has 85,000 to 100,000 clones, approximately 86% of them found once; the top ten carry 6.3%. The starting material was peripheral blood, obtained on day 0 of AZD1222 vaccination. The receptors stem from an adult in good health.

The chain links TRBV6-5 to TRBJ2-5; TRBD2 matches at 10 bases. Germline V gene data show CDR1 as MNHEY and CDR2 as SVGAGI. The J segment lost 5 bases and the V segment lost 4 bases, leaving 7 bases of the junction unmatched. The CDR3 runs to 15 residues. The CDR3 DNA reads as TGTGCCAGCAGTTCGTTAGCGGGGGGAGGGGAGACCCAGTACTTC. Translated: CASSSLAGGGETQYF.

This chain links TRBV5-8 with TRBJ1-2; weak D call: TRBD1 (5 bases). CDR3 length: 15 amino acids. The germline CDR1 and CDR2 sequences are SGHTS and YDEGEE. V lost 5 bases and J 4 bases, leaving 18 bases between the germline ends. The CDR3 here is CASRRLGTGVYGYTF. For the CDR3, the DNA is TGTGCCAGCAGACGGCTGGGGACCGGGGTCTATGGCTACACCTTC. The complete variable domain, with remaining parts taken from reference TRBV5-8 and TRBJ1-2, reads EAGVTQSPTHLIKTRGQQATLRCSPISGHTSVYWYQQALGLGLQFLLWYDEGEERNRGNFPPRFSGRQFPNYSSELNVNALELEDSALYLCASRRLGTGVYGYTFGSGTRLTVV.

The V and J genes are TRBV11-2 and TRBJ2-7; D is unclear. The CDR3 runs to 13 residues. V was shortened by 1 base and J by 7 bases, with 11 bases between the two germline ends. The germline V gene encodes CDR1 SGHAT and CDR2 FQNNGV. The CDR3 sequence is CASSLGVRSEQYF. DNA for the CDR3: TGTGCCAGCAGCTTAGGGGTCAGGTCAGAGCAGTACTTC.

The chain recombines TRBV27 with TRBJ1-4; D not certain. The germline CDR1 and CDR2 sequences are MNHEY and SMNVEV (reference sequence). This CDR3 contains 13 residues. V lost 5 bases and J 3 bases, leaving 7 bases between the germline ends. CDR3 loop: CASSQRANEKLFF. As DNA, the CDR3 is TGTGCCAGCAGTCAGCGGGCTAATGAAAAACTGTTTTTT. The complete variable domain, with remaining parts taken from reference TRBV27 and TRBJ1-4, reads EAQVTQNPRYLITVTGKKLTVTCSQNMNHEYMSWYRQDPGLGLRQIYYSMNVEVTDKGDVPEGYKVSRKEKRNFPLILESPSPNQTSLYFCASSQRANEKLFFGSGTQLSVL.

The chain has TRBV7-6 and TRBJ2-7; a possible D gene is TRBD1 (6 bases). Germline CDR1 and CDR2: SGHVS and FNYEAQ. CDR3 length: 14 amino acids. V dropped 5 bases and J dropped 0 bases, with 11 bases sitting between them. CDR3 in DNA: TGTGCCAGCAGCCCCCAGGGGAACTCCTACGAGCAGTACTTC. It codes for CASSPQGNSYEQYF.

The chain couples TRBV6-5 to TRBJ2-7; 7 nucleotides align to TRBD1. The CDR3 covers 14 residues. J gave up 2 bases and V 8 bases, and 9 bases lay outside the gene matches. Germline V gene sequence: CDR1 MNHEY, CDR2 SVGAGI. In nucleotides, the CDR3 is TGTGCCAGCGGCCCCACAGGGGCAGCCTACGAGCAGTACTTC. Its translation: CASGPTGAAYEQYF.

This clone occurred a few times. The chain links TRBV4-1 to TRBJ2-7; possible D gene TRBD2, 6 bases. The CDR3 length is 15 residues. The V gene lost 0 bases and the J gene lost 5 bases, with 14 bases spanning the gap. Germline CDR1 and CDR2: MGHRA and YSYEKL. The CDR3 nucleotides are TGCGCCAGCAGCCAAGATCGGGACTCCAGGGACGAGCAGTACTTC. Protein product: CASSQDRDSRDEQYF.

V is TRBV4-3 and J is TRBJ1-1, with D hard to call. This CDR3 has 14 amino acids. Looked up from germline, CDR1 is LGHNA and CDR2 is YSLEER. The V end lost 0 bases, the J end lost 5 bases, and 10 bases lay between the germline ends. The CDR3: CASSQDRSGTEAFF. The CDR3 DNA follows: TGCGCCAGCAGCCAAGACAGGTCTGGGACTGAAGCTTTCTTT.

This chain links TRBV7-8 with TRBJ2-3; tentatively, D is TRBD2 (5 bases). Per the germline V gene, CDR1 is SGHVS and CDR2 is FQNEAQ. V was clipped by 1 base and J by 2 bases, with 7 bases between them. This CDR3 region has 14 residues. CDR3 loop: CASSLVDSTDTQYF. The CDR3 nucleotides are TGTGCCAGCAGCTTAGTGGACTCCACAGATACGCAGTATTTT.

The V call is TRBV6-5, the J call TRBJ2-7; maybe TRBD2 (6 bases). Germline V gives CDR1 MNHEY, CDR2 SVGAGI. Trimming took 6 bases from V and 0 from J, leaving 15 bases between them. The length of the CDR3 is 15 residues. The CDR3: CASSFGGLASYEQYF. The CDR3 DNA reads TGTGCCAGCAGCTTTGGAGGGCTTGCCTCCTACGAGCAGTACTTC.

This clone was picked up one time. The chain combines TRBV5-1 with TRBJ1-4; perhaps TRBD1 as D (6 bases). The germline CDR1 and CDR2 sequences are SGHRS and YFSETQ. The CDR3 extends over 15 amino acids. Trimming cost V 0 bases and J 5 bases, with 11 bases left between them. The CDR3 is CASSLAGAPNEKLFF. The CDR3 coding sequence is TGCGCCAGCAGCTTGGCAGGGGCTCCGAATGAAAAACTGTTTTTT. Complete variable domain (other parts from reference TRBV5-1 and TRBJ1-4): KAGVTQTPRYLIKTRGQQVTLSCSPISGHRSVSWYQQTPGQGLQFLFEYFSETQRNKGNFPGRFSGRQFSNSRSEMNVSTLELGDSALYLCASSLAGAPNEKLFFGSGTQLSVL.

This rearrangement joins TRBV5-4 to TRBJ1-4; 7 nucleotides agree with TRBD1. Germline V lookup: CDR1 SGHNT, CDR2 YYREEE (reference sequence). The CDR3 totals 16 residues. With 4 bases clipped from V and 4 bases from J, the junction kept 10 bases outside the gene matches. CDR3 loop: CASSRTTGSDNEKLFF. CDR3 in DNA: TGTGCCAGCAGCAGAACGACAGGGTCGGATAATGAAAAACTGTTTTTT.

The count of this clone is one. The chain carries TRBV3-1 (or the pseudogene TRBV3-2) and TRBJ2-7, with D unclear. CDR1 and CDR2 from the germline V gene are LGHDT and YNNKEL (reference sequence). This CDR3 comprises 11 residues. Trimming left V 6 bases short and J 3 bases short, with 6 bases between. CDR3 coding DNA: TGTGCCAGCAGACGGAACTACGAGCAGTACTTC. The encoded protein is CASRRNYEQYF.

This chain joins TRBV7-9 and TRBJ1-1; D call uncertain. V lost 1 base and J 0 bases, leaving 9 bases between the germline ends. The germline V gene encodes CDR1 SEHNR and CDR2 FQNEAQ (reference sequence). The CDR3 contains 15 residues. CDR3: CASSLGEVVNTEAFF. As DNA, the CDR3 is TGTGCCAGCAGCTTAGGGGAGGTTGTGAACACTGAAGCTTTCTTT.

The chain couples TRBV7-2 to TRBJ2-3, with 8 bases identical to TRBD2. The J segment lost 4 bases and the V segment lost 5 bases, leaving 14 bases of the junction unmatched. Germline V gene sequence: CDR1 SGHTA, CDR2 FQGNSA. The CDR3 is made up of 17 amino acids. The CDR3 coding sequence is TGTGCCAGCAGCCCGGAGACTAGCGTCGTACGACCAGATACGCAGTATTTT. Translated, it gives CASSPETSVVRPDTQYF.

This clone was seen only a few times. The genes are TRBV19 and TRBJ2-3; TRBD2 might be the D (5 bases). Trimming left V 5 bases short and J 1 base short, with 7 bases between. There are 13 residues in the CDR3. Germline CDR1 LNHDA, CDR2 SQIVND (reference sequence). Here the CDR3 DNA reads TGTGCCAGTAGTGGAGGACGCACAGATACGCAGTATTTT. The encoded protein is CASSGGRTDTQYF.

This clone was recorded a few times. The chain couples TRBV29-1 to TRBJ1-5, with 11 positions matching TRBD1. The CDR3 is 14 amino acids. The germline gives CDR1 SQVTM, CDR2 ANQGSEA. J was trimmed by 11 bases and V by 4 bases; bases with no gene match: 10. Written as DNA, the CDR3 is TGCAGCGTTGGTACGGGACAGGGGGTTGGGGCCCAGCATTTT. Encoded protein: CSVGTGQGVGAQHF.

V gene TRBV9 combines with J gene TRBJ1-1; 7 bases fit TRBD1. The germline gives CDR1 SGDLS, CDR2 YYNGEE. Trimming at V came to 4 bases and at J to 0 bases, leaving 6 bases not matched to a gene. The CDR3 has 15 amino acids. CDR3 nucleotides: TGTGCCAGCAGCTCCCAGGGGGGCATGAACACTGAAGCTTTCTTT. Protein product: CASSSQGGMNTEAFF.

The rearrangement links TRBV7-9 to TRBJ1-1, with D hard to call. CDR3 length: 12 amino acids. Per the germline V gene, CDR1 is SEHNR and CDR2 is FQNEAQ (reference sequence). V was pared by 1 base and J by 4 bases, with 4 bases between. CDR3 bases: TGTGCCAGCAGCTTAGGGACCACTGAAGCTTTCTTT. This translates into CASSLGTTEAFF.

This clone has just one count. The rearrangement links TRBV7-9 to TRBJ1-1; D uncertain. This CDR3 comprises 12 residues. Germline CDR1 reads SEHNR; CDR2 reads FQNEAQ (reference sequence). V lost 2 bases to trimming and J lost 3 bases, with 4 bases between them. The CDR3 loop is CASSLYDTEAFF. The CDR3 DNA reads as TGTGCCAGCAGCTTATATGACACTGAAGCTTTCTTT.

The rearrangement uses TRBV5-1 and TRBJ2-7; D perhaps matches TRBD1 (5 bases). The CDR3 extends over 14 amino acids. The V end was cut by 0 bases, the J end by 0 bases, with 7 bases between. From germline, CDR1 is SGHRS and CDR2 YFSETQ. Here the CDR3 DNA reads TGCGCCAGCAGCTTGGGACAGCTCTCCTACGAGCAGTACTTC. Translating gives CASSLGQLSYEQYF.

The chain links TRBV19 to TRBJ2-1; D is unclear. This CDR3 is 12 amino acids long. V was clipped by 5 bases and J by 6 bases, with 8 bases between them. Germline V gene data show CDR1 as LNHDA and CDR2 as SQIVND (reference sequence). The CDR3 bases are TGTGCCAGTAGTTTCCCGTTCAATGAGCAGTTCTTC. Translated: CASSFPFNEQFF.

The V call is TRBV5-4, the J call TRBJ1-1; no firm D call. The germline V and J ends were trimmed by 0 bases and 5 bases, with 17 bases remaining between them. The CDR3 has 16 amino acids. Germline CDR1 reads SGHNT; CDR2 reads YYREEE (reference sequence). CDR3 protein: CASSLAPSLRTTEAFF. Here the CDR3 DNA reads TGTGCCAGCAGCTTGGCCCCCAGCTTACGAACAACTGAAGCTTTCTTT.

The chain joins TRBV7-9 to TRBJ2-2; 8 positions agree with TRBD1. The germline V gene encodes CDR1 SEHNR and CDR2 FQNEAQ (reference sequence). There are 16 residues in the CDR3. Losses at the gene ends were 4 bases for V and 2 bases for J; bases not matched to a gene: 6. The CDR3 protein is CASSYRGSKNTGELFF. CDR3 coding DNA: TGTGCCAGCAGCTACAGGGGGAGCAAAAACACCGGGGAGCTGTTTTTT.